The rows below give T cell receptor beta chains drawn from one sample of a study of identifying expanded T cells in peripheral blood. Measured with immunoSEQ multiplex PCR; TCRdb has only the in-frame clones, and not every one. Among 55,000 to 60,000 clones listed, roughly 90% were seen once. Source material: blood. The receptors derive from a person aged 18 to 75 in good health. Both conserved end residues are part of each CDR3. Fields, in order: V gene, J gene, clone size, D gene, CDR3 DNA, CDR3 protein. A D gene is named only where the DNA matches it firmly. The listing skips clone size in some rows; elsewhere it reads once, few, many or a size class.

TRBV7-2	TRBJ2-1	few	.	TGTGCCAGCAGCTTAACGAATGCAGGCGACAATGAGCAGTTCTTC	CASSLTNAGDNEQFF
TRBV7-2	TRBJ2-7	.	.	TGTGCCAGCAGCCTCCCCACAATGGACGAGCAGTACTTC	CASSLPTMDEQYF
TRBV11-2	TRBJ2-1	.	.	TGTGCCAGCAGCCGTCTCGGGAATGAGCAGTTCTTC	CASSRLGNEQFF
TRBV2	TRBJ2-3	.	.	TGTGCCAGCAGTGAGATGGGGGTAGGGACAGATACGCAGTATTTT	CASSEMGVGTDTQYF
TRBV28	TRBJ2-5	.	TRBD1	TGTGCCAGCTCGGGTTGGGGGACAGGGCCCGGTGAGACCCAGTACTTC	CASSGWGTGPGETQYF
TRBV7-9	TRBJ2-1	.	.	TGTGCCAGCAGCTTAACTTATGAGCAGTTCTTC	CASSLTYEQFF
TRBV2	TRBJ1-1	.	TRBD1	TGTGCCAGCAGTGGACAGGGGAGGAACACTGAAGCTTTCTTT	CASSGQGRNTEAFF
TRBV29-1	TRBJ1-2	.	.	TGCAGCGCACGGGGGGCGGACTATGGCTACACCTTC	CSARGADYGYTF
TRBV7-2	TRBJ2-5	.	.	TGTGCCAGCAGCTTAGACCTGACCCTGGGGGAGACCCAGTACTTC	CASSLDLTLGETQYF
TRBV11-2	TRBJ2-7	.	.	TGTGCCAGCAGCTTTCCCGGGGACGAGCAGTACTTC	CASSFPGDEQYF
TRBV7-9	TRBJ2-7	.	.	TGTGCCAGTACGCTTATTGGGGGGGCCGACGAGCAGTACTTC	CASTLIGGADEQYF
TRBV18	TRBJ1-1	few	TRBD1	TGTGCCAGCTCACCTGGACAGGCTGAAGCTTTCTTT	CASSPGQAEAFF
TRBV28	TRBJ1-5	.	.	TGTGCCAGCAGTTTATACCAGGTGGGGTATAGCAATCAGCCCCAGCATTTT	CASSLYQVGYSNQPQHF
TRBV7-9	TRBJ2-1	.	.	TGTGCCAGCAGCTTACGAGACAATGAGCAGTTCTTC	CASSLRDNEQFF
TRBV15	TRBJ2-6	.	TRBD1	TGTGCCACGGACAGGGCGAAAAGCTCTGGGGCCAACGTCCTGACTTTC	CATDRAKSSGANVLTF
TRBV5-1	TRBJ2-5	.	TRBD2	TGCGCCAGCAGCTTGGCCTCGGGCAGGGAGGGAGAGACCCAGTACTTC	CASSLASGREGETQYF
TRBV5-1	TRBJ1-6	few	.	TGCGCCAGCAGCTTGGGAGGGGTAGCACCCCTCCACTTT	CASSLGGVAPLHF
TRBV2	TRBJ1-4	.	TRBD1	TGTGCCAGCAGTGAAGACAGGGGAGGAACTAATGAAAAACTGTTTTTT	CASSEDRGGTNEKLFF
TRBV7-2	TRBJ1-6	.	TRBD1	TGTGCCAGCAGCGCGCGGACAGGGTTTTCACCCCTCCACTTT	CASSARTGFSPLHF
TRBV9	TRBJ2-1	.	TRBD1	TGTGCCAGCAGCGTAGCTGTAACGTTTGGGGACAGGGGGTTTTACAATGAGCAGTTCTTC	CASSVAVTFGDRGFYNEQFF
TRBV6-6	TRBJ1-5	few	.	TGTGCCAGCAGTTACTCGATAAGGGATCAGCCCCAGCATTTT	CASSYSIRDQPQHF
TRBV4-1	TRBJ1-2	.	.	TGCGCCAGCAGCCCCGCGGGGCATGGCTACACCTTC	CASSPAGHGYTF
TRBV7-2	TRBJ2-2	.	.	TGTGCCAGCAGCCCCCAGGCCGGGGCCGGGGAGCTGTTTTTT	CASSPQAGAGELFF
TRBV7-2	TRBJ2-1	.	TRBD2	TGTGCCAGCAGCCGGACTAGAGATGAGCAGTTCTTC	CASSRTRDEQFF
TRBV28	TRBJ2-4	.	.	TGTGCCAGCAGTTTAATCGCGGCAGGGGAAAACATTCAGTACTTC	CASSLIAAGENIQYF
TRBV6-5	TRBJ1-4	.	.	TGTGCCAGCAGTTATAGGGGTACTGAAAAACTGTTTTTT	CASSYRGTEKLFF
TRBV28	TRBJ2-7	.	TRBD1	TGTGCCAGCAGTCCCCCGGGACAGGGGGCCGGGGGGCAGTACTTC	CASSPPGQGAGGQYF
TRBV5-4	TRBJ2-7	.	TRBD1	TGTGCCAGCAGCGCCGACAGGGATGGCGAGCAGTACTTC	CASSADRDGEQYF
TRBV9	TRBJ2-2	.	.	TGTGCCAGCAGCGTCGGTGTGAACACCGGGGAGCTGTTTTTT	CASSVGVNTGELFF
TRBV10-3	TRBJ2-3	.	TRBD2	TGTGCCATCAGTACCGGGACTAGGGGCACAGATACGCAGTATTTT	CAISTGTRGTDTQYF
TRBV11-1	TRBJ2-1	.	.	TGTGCCAGCAGCTCACTCCTAGGAGGACTGTTCTTC	CASSSLLGGLFF
TRBV27	TRBJ2-5	.	.	TGTGCCAGCAGTTTATCGGGCAACCAAGAGACCCAGTACTTC	CASSLSGNQETQYF
TRBV9	TRBJ2-1	.	.	TGTGCCAGCAGCGTAGATTATGGGACCACCAATGAGCAGTTCTTC	CASSVDYGTTNEQFF
TRBV6-1	TRBJ2-7	.	TRBD1	TGTGCCAGCAGTGTAGCCCTTGCCGGGACAGGGTCCGAGCAGTACTTC	CASSVALAGTGSEQYF
TRBV5-4	TRBJ1-6	few	.	TGTGCTACTAGTGGGGAGAAAGCTGTTAATTCACCCCTCCACTTT	CATSGEKAVNSPLHF
TRBV10-3	TRBJ1-2	.	TRBD1	TGTGCCATCAGTGAGTTAACGGACAGGGGGTCTAACTATGGCTACACCTTC	CAISELTDRGSNYGYTF
TRBV19	TRBJ1-4	.	TRBD1	TGTGCCAGTAGTATCAGGGGGACAAATGAAAAACTGTTTTTT	CASSIRGTNEKLFF
TRBV7-6	TRBJ2-5	.	TRBD2	TGTGCCAGCAGCTTATTTACTAGCGGAGAGACCCAGTACTTC	CASSLFTSGETQYF
TRBV4-3	TRBJ2-7	.	.	TGCGCCAGCAGCCAAGAGCGAGGCACAAGCTACGAGCAGTACTTC	CASSQERGTSYEQYF
TRBV19	TRBJ2-7	.	TRBD2	TGTGCCAGTAGTACGGGACTAGCGCAACTATACGAGCAGTACTTC	CASSTGLAQLYEQYF
TRBV10-3	TRBJ2-7	.	TRBD2	TGTGCCATCAGTGAAAGCGGGGGTGACGGCGAGCAGTACTTC	CAISESGGDGEQYF
TRBV2	TRBJ1-5	few	.	TGTGCCAGCAGTGAGGGGTACGTCCAGCCCCAGCATTTT	CASSEGYVQPQHF
TRBV11-2	TRBJ2-7	.	.	TGTGCCAGCAGCTTGGGAACGACGGGCGGACAGTACTTC	CASSLGTTGGQYF